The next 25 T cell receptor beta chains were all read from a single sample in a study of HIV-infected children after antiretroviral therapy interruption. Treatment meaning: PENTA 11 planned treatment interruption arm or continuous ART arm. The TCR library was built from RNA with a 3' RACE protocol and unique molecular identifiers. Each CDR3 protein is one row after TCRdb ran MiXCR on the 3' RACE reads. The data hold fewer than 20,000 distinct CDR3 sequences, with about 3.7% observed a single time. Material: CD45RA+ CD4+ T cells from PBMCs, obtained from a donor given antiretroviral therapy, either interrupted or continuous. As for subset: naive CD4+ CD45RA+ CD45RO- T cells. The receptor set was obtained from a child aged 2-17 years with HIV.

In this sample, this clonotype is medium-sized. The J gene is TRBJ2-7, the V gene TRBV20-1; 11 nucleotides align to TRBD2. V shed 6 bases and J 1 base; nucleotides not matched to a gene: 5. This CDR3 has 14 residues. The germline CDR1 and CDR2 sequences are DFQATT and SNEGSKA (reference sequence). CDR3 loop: CSATLAGVSYEQYF. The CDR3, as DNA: TGCAGTGCCACACTAGCGGGGGTGTCCTACGAGCAGTACTTC.

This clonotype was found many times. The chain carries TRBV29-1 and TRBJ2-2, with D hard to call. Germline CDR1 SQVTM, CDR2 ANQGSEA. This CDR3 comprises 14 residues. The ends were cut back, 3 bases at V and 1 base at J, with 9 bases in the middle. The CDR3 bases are TGCAGCGTTGATTTAGCAGGGAACACCGGGGAGCTGTTTTTT. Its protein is CSVDLAGNTGELFF.

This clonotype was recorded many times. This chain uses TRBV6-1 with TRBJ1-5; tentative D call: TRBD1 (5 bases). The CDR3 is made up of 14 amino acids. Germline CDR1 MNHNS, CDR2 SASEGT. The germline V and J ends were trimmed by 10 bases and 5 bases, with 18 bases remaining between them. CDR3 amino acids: CATQEAPGDQPQHF. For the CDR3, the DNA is TGTGCCACGCAAGAGGCTCCGGGGGATCAGCCCCAGCATTTT.

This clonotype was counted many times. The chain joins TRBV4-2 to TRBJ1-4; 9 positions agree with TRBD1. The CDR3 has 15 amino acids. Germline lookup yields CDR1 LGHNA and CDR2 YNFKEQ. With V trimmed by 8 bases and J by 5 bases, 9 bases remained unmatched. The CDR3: CASHLGQGENEKLFF. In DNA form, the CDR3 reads TGTGCCAGCCACCTGGGACAGGGCGAAAATGAAAAACTGTTTTTT.

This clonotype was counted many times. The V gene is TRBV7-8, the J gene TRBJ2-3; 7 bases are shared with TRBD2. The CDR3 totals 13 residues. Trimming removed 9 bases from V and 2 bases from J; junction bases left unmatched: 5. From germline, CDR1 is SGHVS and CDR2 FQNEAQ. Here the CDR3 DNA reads TGTGCCAGTATGGGGGGGGACACAGATACGCAGTATTTT. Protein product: CASMGGDTDTQYF.

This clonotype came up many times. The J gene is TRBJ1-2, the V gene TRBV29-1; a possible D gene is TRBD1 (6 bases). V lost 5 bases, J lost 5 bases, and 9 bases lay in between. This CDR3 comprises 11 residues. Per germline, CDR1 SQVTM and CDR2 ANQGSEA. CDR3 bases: TGCAGCGTTATGGGGGCATATGGCTACACCTTC. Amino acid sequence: CSVMGAYGYTF.

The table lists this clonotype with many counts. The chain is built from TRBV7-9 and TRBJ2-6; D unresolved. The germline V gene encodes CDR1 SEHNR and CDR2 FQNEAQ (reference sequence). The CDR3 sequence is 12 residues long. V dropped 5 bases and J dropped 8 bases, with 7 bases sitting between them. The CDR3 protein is CASSLPSNVLTF. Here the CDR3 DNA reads TGTGCCAGCAGCCTCCCCTCCAACGTCCTGACTTTC.

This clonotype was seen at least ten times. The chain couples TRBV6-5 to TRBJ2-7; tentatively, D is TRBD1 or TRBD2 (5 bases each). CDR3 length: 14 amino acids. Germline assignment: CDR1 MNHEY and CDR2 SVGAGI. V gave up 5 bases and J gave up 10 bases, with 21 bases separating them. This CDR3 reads CASSEDWGSYKQYF. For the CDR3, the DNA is TGTGCCAGCAGTGAGGACTGGGGGTCCTATAAACAGTACTTC.

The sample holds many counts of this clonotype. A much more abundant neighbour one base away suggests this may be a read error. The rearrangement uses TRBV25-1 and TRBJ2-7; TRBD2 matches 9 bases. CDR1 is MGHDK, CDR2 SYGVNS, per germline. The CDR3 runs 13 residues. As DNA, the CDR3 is TGTGGCAGCAGCCTAGCGGGGACCAACGAGCAGTACTTC. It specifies CGSSLAGTNEQYF.

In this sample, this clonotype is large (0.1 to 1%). The DNA for the CDR3 is TGTGCCAGCAGTTTATCTGGGGGGTTCGGGTCCTACGAGCAGTACTTC. Translating it yields CASSLSGGFGSYEQYF. The chain joins TRBV12-3 or TRBV12-4 to TRBJ2-7, with D possibly being TRBD2 (6 bases). V was cut by 2 bases and J by 1 base, with 15 bases left in between. The CDR3 loop spans 16 amino acids.

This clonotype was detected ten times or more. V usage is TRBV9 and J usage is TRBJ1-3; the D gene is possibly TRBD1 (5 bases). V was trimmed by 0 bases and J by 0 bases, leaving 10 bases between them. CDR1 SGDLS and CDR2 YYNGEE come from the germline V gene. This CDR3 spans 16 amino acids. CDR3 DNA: TGTGCCAGCAGCGTAGAGGGGTCGGGCTCTGGAAACACCATATATTTT. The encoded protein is CASSVEGSGSGNTIYF.

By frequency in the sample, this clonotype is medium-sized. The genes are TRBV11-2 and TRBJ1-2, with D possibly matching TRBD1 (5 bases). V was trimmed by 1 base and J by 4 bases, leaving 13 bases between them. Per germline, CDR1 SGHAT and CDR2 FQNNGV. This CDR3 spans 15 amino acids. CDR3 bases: TGTGCCAGCAGCTTAGTAGGGCAGGGAGTCTATGGCTACACCTTC. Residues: CASSLVGQGVYGYTF.

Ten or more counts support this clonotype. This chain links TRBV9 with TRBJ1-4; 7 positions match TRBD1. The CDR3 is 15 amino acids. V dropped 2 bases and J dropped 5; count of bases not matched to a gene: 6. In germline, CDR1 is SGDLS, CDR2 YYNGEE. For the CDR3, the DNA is TGTGCCAGCAGCGTCGAGGGACAGCTAAATGAAAAACTGTTTTTT. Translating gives CASSVEGQLNEKLFF.

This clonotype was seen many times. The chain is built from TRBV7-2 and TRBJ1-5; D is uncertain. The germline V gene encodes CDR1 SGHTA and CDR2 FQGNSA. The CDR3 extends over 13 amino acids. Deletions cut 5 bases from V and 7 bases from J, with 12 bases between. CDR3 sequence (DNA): TGTGCCAGCAGCCTCAGTTCAATCCAGCCCCAGCATTTT. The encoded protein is CASSLSSIQPQHF.

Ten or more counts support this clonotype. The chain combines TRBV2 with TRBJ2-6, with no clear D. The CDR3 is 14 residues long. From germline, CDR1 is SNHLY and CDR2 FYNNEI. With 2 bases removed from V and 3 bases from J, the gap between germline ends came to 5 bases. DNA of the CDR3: TGTGCCAGCAGTGAAACTGGTGGGGCCAACGTCCTGACTTTC. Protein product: CASSETGGANVLTF.

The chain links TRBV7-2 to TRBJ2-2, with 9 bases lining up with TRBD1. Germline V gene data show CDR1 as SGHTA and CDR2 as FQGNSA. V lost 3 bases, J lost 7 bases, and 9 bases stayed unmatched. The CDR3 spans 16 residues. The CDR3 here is CASSFHGQGTGGELFF. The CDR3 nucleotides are TGTGCCAGCAGCTTCCATGGACAGGGGACGGGCGGGGAGCTGTTTTTT.

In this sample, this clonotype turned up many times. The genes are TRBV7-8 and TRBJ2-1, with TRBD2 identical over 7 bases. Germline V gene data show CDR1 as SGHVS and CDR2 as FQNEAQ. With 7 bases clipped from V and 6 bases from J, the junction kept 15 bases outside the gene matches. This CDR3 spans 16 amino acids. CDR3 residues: CASTPRTGGLSNEQFF. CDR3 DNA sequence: TGTGCCAGCACCCCGCGTACGGGGGGTCTTTCCAATGAGCAGTTCTTC.

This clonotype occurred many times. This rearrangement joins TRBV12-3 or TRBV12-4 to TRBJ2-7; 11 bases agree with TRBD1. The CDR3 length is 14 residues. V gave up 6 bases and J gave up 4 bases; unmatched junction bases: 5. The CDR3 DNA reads TGTGCCAGCAGGGACGGACAGGGGGCATACGAGCAGTACTTC. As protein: CASRDGQGAYEQYF.

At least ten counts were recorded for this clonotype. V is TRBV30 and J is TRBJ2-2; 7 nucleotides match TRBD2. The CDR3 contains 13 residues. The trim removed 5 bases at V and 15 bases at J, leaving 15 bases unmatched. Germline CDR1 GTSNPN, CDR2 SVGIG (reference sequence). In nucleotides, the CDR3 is TGTGCCTGGGACCGGGACTACCAACGAGCGGTGTTTTTT. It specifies CAWDRDYQRAVFF.

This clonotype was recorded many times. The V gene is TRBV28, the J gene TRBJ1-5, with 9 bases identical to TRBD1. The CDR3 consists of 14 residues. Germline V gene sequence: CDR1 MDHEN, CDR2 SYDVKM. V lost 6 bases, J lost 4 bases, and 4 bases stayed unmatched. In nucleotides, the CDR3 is TGTGCCAGCAGAAGACAGGGGGGTAATCAGCCCCAGCATTTT. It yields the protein CASRRQGGNQPQHF.

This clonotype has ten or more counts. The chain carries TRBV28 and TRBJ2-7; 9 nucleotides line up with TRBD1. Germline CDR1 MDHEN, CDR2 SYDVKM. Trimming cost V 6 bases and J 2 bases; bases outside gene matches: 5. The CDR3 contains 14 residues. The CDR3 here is CASSPGTGPYEQYF. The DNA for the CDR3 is TGTGCCAGCAGCCCCGGGACAGGGCCCTACGAGCAGTACTTC.

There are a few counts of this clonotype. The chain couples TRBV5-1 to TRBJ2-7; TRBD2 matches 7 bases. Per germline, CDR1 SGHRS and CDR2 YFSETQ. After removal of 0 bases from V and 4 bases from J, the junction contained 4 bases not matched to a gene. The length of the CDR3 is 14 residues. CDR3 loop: CASSLDPGGYEQYF. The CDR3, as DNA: TGCGCCAGCAGCTTGGACCCGGGGGGTTACGAGCAGTACTTC. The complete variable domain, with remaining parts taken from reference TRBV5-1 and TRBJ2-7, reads KAGVTQTPRYLIKTRGQQVTLSCSPISGHRSVSWYQQTPGQGLQFLFEYFSETQRNKGNFPGRFSGRQFSNSRSEMNVSTLELGDSALYLCASSLDPGGYEQYFGPGTRLTVT.

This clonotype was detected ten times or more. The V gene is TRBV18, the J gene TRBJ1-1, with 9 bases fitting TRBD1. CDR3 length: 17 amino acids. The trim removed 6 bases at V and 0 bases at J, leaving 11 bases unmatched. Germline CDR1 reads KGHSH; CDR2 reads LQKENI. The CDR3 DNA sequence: TGTGCCAGCTCGCGGAAGACAGGGGGATTCATGAACACTGAAGCTTTCTTT. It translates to CASSRKTGGFMNTEAFF.

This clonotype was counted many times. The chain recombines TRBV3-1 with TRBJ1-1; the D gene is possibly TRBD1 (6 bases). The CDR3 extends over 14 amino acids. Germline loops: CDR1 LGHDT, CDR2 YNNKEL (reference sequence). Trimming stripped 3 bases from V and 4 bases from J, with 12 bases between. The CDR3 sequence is CASSHHTGPTEAFF. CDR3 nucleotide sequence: TGTGCCAGCAGCCACCATACAGGGCCCACTGAAGCTTTCTTT.

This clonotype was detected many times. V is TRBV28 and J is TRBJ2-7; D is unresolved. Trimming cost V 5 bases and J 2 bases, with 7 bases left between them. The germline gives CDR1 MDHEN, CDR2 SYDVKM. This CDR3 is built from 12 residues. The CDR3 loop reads CASSEQTYEQYF. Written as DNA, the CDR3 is TGTGCCAGCAGTGAACAGACCTACGAGCAGTACTTC. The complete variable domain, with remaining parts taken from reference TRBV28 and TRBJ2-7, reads DVKVTQSSRYLVKRTGEKVFLECVQDMDHENMFWYRQDPGLGLRLIYFSYDVKMKEKGDIPEGYSVSREKKERFSLILESASTNQTSMYLCASSEQTYEQYFGPGTRLTVT.